This T cell receptor (beta chain) was identified during a study of shared clonotypes between healthy human individuals. As for this clone: Its target is not known.

TCRdb keeps only in-frame clones here, not all; method: immunoSEQ multiplex PCR. The data contain roughly 890,000 clones, 92% of them singletons. Only CD45RO-negative cells positively selected for CCR7 counted as naive CD8 cells, so terminally differentiated effector memory CD45RA+ cells were excluded. Study-level points and caveats: Clonotypes shared by all four donors outscored non-shared clonotypes in generation probability.

This CDR3 has 15 residues. Trimming stripped 5 bases from V and 1 base from J, with 12 bases between. The germline V gene encodes CDR1 SEHNR and CDR2 FQNEAQ (reference sequence). The receptor comes from a young man in good health. Material for sequencing was naive CD8+ T cells sorted from blood. This chain links TRBV7-9 with TRBJ1-3, with a tentative D call TRBD1 (5 bases). This chain's CDR3 is CASSPRQISGNTIYF. The CDR3 DNA sequence: TGTGCCAGCAGCCCCCGACAGATTTCTGGAAACACCATATATTTT. Combining the CDR3 with reference TRBV7-9 and TRBJ1-3 gives the whole variable domain DTGVSQNPRHKITKRGQNVTFRCDPISEHNRLYWYRQTLGQGPEFLTYFQNEAQLEKSRLLSDRFSAERPKGSFSTLEIQRTEQGDSAMYLCASSPRQISGNTIYFGEGSWLTVV.